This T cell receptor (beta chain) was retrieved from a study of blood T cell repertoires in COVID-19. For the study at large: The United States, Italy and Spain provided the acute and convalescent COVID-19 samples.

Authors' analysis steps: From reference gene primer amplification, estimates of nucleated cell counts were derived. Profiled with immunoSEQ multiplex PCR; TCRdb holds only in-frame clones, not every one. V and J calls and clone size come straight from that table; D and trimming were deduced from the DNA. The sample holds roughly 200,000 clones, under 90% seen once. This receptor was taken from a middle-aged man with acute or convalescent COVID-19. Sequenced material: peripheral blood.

CDR3: CASSRLSGEYAYEQYF. The DNA of the CDR3 is TGTGCCAGCAGCCGCCTATCAGGGGAGTATGCCTACGAGCAGTACTTC. This chain connects TRBV5-5 to TRBJ2-7, with D maybe TRBD1 (6 bases). The germline gives CDR1 SGHKS, CDR2 YYEKEE (reference sequence). Deletions cut 4 bases from V and 2 bases from J, with 19 bases between. The CDR3 has 16 amino acids. The variable domain in full, with the rest retrieved from reference TRBV5-5 and TRBJ2-7, is DAGVTQSPTHLIKTRGQQVTLRCSPISGHKSVSWYQQVLGQGPQFIFQYYEKEERGRGNFPDRFSARQFPNYSSELNVNALLLGDSALYLCASSRLSGEYAYEQYFGPGTRLTVT.